The 2 T cell receptor beta chains presented below share a single source sample, sequenced in a study of CD8+CD57+ T cells in acquired aplastic anemia. The patients chosen for sequencing had shown expansion of CD8+CD57+ cells (detected by flow cytometry). Investigators profiled TCR beta VDJ and CDR3 from genomic DNA template. Each CDR3 protein gets one entry after TCRdb re-called the reads with MiXCR. In the table there are approximately 190,000 distinct CDR3 sequences, less than 60% of which are singletons. Material for sequencing was sorted CD4+, CD8+, or CD8+CD57+ T cells (not recorded which) from PBMCs. Receptor source: a human donor with aplastic anemia.

The chain carries TRBV7-8 and TRBJ1-5, with unresolved D. Per the germline V gene, CDR1 is SGHVS and CDR2 is FQNEAQ. The germline V and J ends were trimmed by 5 bases and 6 bases, with 8 bases remaining between them. The CDR3 is made up of 12 amino acids. The CDR3 DNA sequence: TGTGCCAGCAGCCAAGTAGGTCAGCCCCAGCATTTT. Its translation: CASSQVGQPQHF.

This chain links TRBV4-1 with TRBJ2-1, with D possibly matching TRBD1 (5 bases). The CDR3 is 14 residues long. CDR1 is MGHRA, CDR2 YSYEKL, per germline. Trimming cost V 7 bases and J 6 bases, with 16 bases left between them. CDR3 DNA sequence: TGCGCCAGCACTTCTCGGCAGGGTGGCAATGAGCAGTTCTTC. Its protein is CASTSRQGGNEQFF.